One and the same sample provided the 14 T cell receptor beta chains below, sequenced in a study of cytomegalovirus exposure and HLA in healthy donors. Both 60 Vbeta primers and 13 Jbeta primers went into the PCR. TCRdb's table, derived via immunoSEQ multiplex PCR, lists solely in-frame clones and lacks some. The profile shows some 65,000 clones, 55% to 75% of them singletons. The sequencing sample was made of PBMCs. All receptors derive from a woman in her twenties or thirties in good health and CMV-seronegative.

This chain uses TRBV5-6 with TRBJ2-5; 7 bases fit TRBD1. V lost 4 bases and J lost 4; bases outside the gene matches: 10. This CDR3 has 15 amino acids. Germline V gene lookup returns CDR1 SGHDT and CDR2 YYEEEE. CDR3 bases: TGTGCCAGCAGCCGTGCAGGGGGATTCGTAGAGACCCAGTACTTC. Its protein product is CASSRAGGFVETQYF. Based on the CDR3 plus reference TRBV5-6 and TRBJ2-5, the full variable domain is DAGVTQSPTHLIKTRGQQVTLRCSPKSGHDTVSWYQQALGQGPQFIFQYYEEEERQRGNFPDRFSGHQFPNYSSELNVNALLLGDSALYLCASSRAGGFVETQYFGPGTRLLVL.

The chain employs TRBV5-1 and TRBJ2-3; 7 bases match TRBD1. The junction had 4 bases not matched to a gene; V was cut back by 2 bases and J by 1 base. Germline CDR1 and CDR2: SGHRS and YFSETQ. The CDR3 is made up of 15 amino acids. CDR3 sequence (DNA): TGCGCCAGCAGCTTCGGGACAGACCGCACAGATACGCAGTATTTT. Its protein is CASSFGTDRTDTQYF.

The chain couples TRBV2 to TRBJ2-5, with no clear D. Germline CDR1 reads SNHLY; CDR2 reads FYNNEI. The CDR3 is made up of 10 amino acids. Trimming took off 8 bases at V and 5 bases at J, with 6 bases between the two ends. This chain's CDR3 is CASLLETQYF. In nucleotides, the CDR3 is TGTGCCAGCCTATTGGAGACCCAGTACTTC.

The chain employs TRBV5-5 and TRBJ2-4, with D possibly matching TRBD2 (6 bases). V shed 3 bases and J shed 8 bases, with 6 bases lying between them. This CDR3 is built from 11 residues. From germline, CDR1 is SGHKS and CDR2 YYEKEE (reference sequence). The CDR3 here is CASSWGDIQYF. In DNA form, the CDR3 reads TGTGCCAGCAGCTGGGGGGACATTCAGTACTTC.

The chain carries TRBV7-8 and TRBJ2-1, with D possibly TRBD1 on 6 matching bases. V was cut by 1 base and J by 5 bases, with 15 bases left in between. Looked up from germline, CDR1 is SGHVS and CDR2 is FQNEAQ. The CDR3 covers 16 residues. CDR3 in DNA: TGTGCCAGCAGCTTAGGGATGTGGGGGCGGGACAATGAGCAGTTCTTC. Translated: CASSLGMWGRDNEQFF.

The chain is built from TRBV7-9 and TRBJ2-7; 8 nucleotides line up with TRBD1. V lost 6 bases, J lost 3 bases, and 13 bases stayed unmatched. Germline loops: CDR1 SEHNR, CDR2 FQNEAQ (reference sequence). The CDR3 contains 16 residues. The CDR3 protein is CASSPLSGQAVYEQYF. CDR3 DNA sequence: TGTGCCAGCAGTCCTCTCTCGGGACAGGCAGTCTACGAGCAGTACTTC.

V and J are TRBV4-2 and TRBJ2-3; the match to TRBD2 covers 8 bases. The CDR3 has 17 amino acids. V lost 0 bases and J lost 3; bases outside the gene matches: 8. From germline, CDR1 is LGHNA and CDR2 YNFKEQ. CDR3 sequence (DNA): TGTGCCAGCAGCCAAGATCGGAGCGGGGGTCGAACAGATACGCAGTATTTT. Its protein is CASSQDRSGGRTDTQYF.

This clone was counted a few times. The junction departs from germline at one end; a sequencing error may be responsible. V gene TRBV10-2 combines with J gene TRBJ1-4, with D possibly matching TRBD1 (6 bases). CDR1 is WSHSY, CDR2 SAAADI, per germline. The CDR3 is made up of 12 amino acids. DNA of the CDR3: TGCGCCAGCAGTAGTATTGGACAGCAACCCATTTTT. Translated, it gives CASSSIGQQPIF.

As regards this clone: Within the sample, other DNA sequences also encode this same CDR3. This rearrangement joins TRBV28 to TRBJ2-7; D perhaps matches TRBD2 (5 bases). The CDR3 has 13 amino acids. Germline CDR1 MDHEN, CDR2 SYDVKM. Trimming stripped 3 bases from V and 4 bases from J, with 10 bases between. CDR3 DNA sequence: TGTGCCAGCAGTTTGGGTCGAGGGTACGAGCAGTACTTC. This sequence encodes CASSLGRGYEQYF.

The chain uses TRBV5-1 and TRBJ2-6, with 7 bases matching TRBD1. After removal of 3 bases from V and 3 bases from J, the junction contained 3 bases not matched to a gene. The CDR3 spans 15 residues. Germline CDR1 and CDR2: SGHRS and YFSETQ. The CDR3 DNA follows: TGCGCCAGCAGCTCACAGGGGTATGGGGCCAACGTCCTGACTTTC. Amino acids: CASSSQGYGANVLTF.

This chain joins TRBV10-3 and TRBJ1-1; no clear D. In germline, CDR1 is ENHRY, CDR2 SYGVKD. V shed 5 bases and J shed 0 bases, with 19 bases lying between them. The CDR3 has 17 amino acids. The chain's CDR3 is CAISSRVGYEVNTEAFF. CDR3 in DNA: TGTGCCATCAGTTCCCGGGTCGGCTATGAGGTGAACACTGAAGCTTTCTTT.

This chain links TRBV2 with TRBJ2-5; TRBD1 matches at 7 bases. V lost 6 bases, J lost 3 bases, and 1 base stayed unmatched. Germline V gives CDR1 SNHLY, CDR2 FYNNEI. The CDR3 totals 12 residues. CDR3 coding DNA: TGTGCCAGCAGGGGACAGAAAGAGACCCAGTACTTC. Translated, it gives CASRGQKETQYF.

The rearrangement links TRBV6-1 to TRBJ2-5; no reliable D call. Germline loops: CDR1 MNHNS, CDR2 SASEGT. This CDR3 has 13 amino acids. V was cut by 4 bases and J by 0 bases, with 6 bases left in between. CDR3 nucleotides: TGTGCCAGCAGTGTGTTCTACCAAGAGACCCAGTACTTC. Its translation: CASSVFYQETQYF.

The CDR3 protein is CASSPSGGPSPSTDTQYF. The DNA of the CDR3 is TGTGCCAGCAGCCCCAGCGGGGGGCCATCTCCTAGCACAGATACGCAGTATTTT. This chain uses TRBV21-1 with TRBJ2-3; no DNA check was done on the table's D call, TRBD2. TRBV21-1 is a documented pseudogene. CDR3 length: 18 amino acids.